This TCR beta chain originates from a study of cytomegalovirus exposure and HLA in healthy donors (dated by TCRdb to about 2017). Notes on the research overall: In an earlier analysis of several hundred of the donors, under 300 Gb of sequence data and 100 million or so unique TCR beta sequences from roughly 180 million T cells were reported. Approximately 300 gigabases of sequencing data and around 90 million unique TCR sequences made up an early release that covered some 640 HLA-typed donors. Of the 398 genotyped donors, 65% to 90% fell in the genetic ancestry cluster associated with self-reported Caucasian donors. The study was designed to test whether signatures of past pathogen exposure could be identified by cataloging public T cell receptors. The study used immunosequencing to profile the T cell repertoires of about 670 subjects and linked those repertoires to cytomegalovirus serostatus. Besides the first cohort of under 700 subjects, a separate validation cohort made up of 120 or so different subjects was used. To predict cytomegalovirus infection status, the study brought together high-throughput TCR immunosequencing, statistical association of individual TCRs with disease status, and machine learning. In a later analysis, previously published TCR beta repertoires from 500 to 750 donors were re-analyzed and high-resolution HLA genotyping was added so that TCR occurrence patterns could be studied. Rather than using new phenotypic data, the later analysis identified candidate immune exposures from TCR beta sequences and from how often those sequences occurred across donors. An earlier analysis of 587 of the donors used high-throughput TCR beta sequencing to judge whether each TCR beta V gene segment behaved as functional or pseudogenic. Donor age, sex, ethnicity and CMV serostatus were compiled alongside the repertoire data. In a later genetic analysis, genome-wide SNP genotypes for about three fifths of the roughly 670 donors were used, and that subset was treated as a discovery cohort. All discovery cohort repertoires had been generated using a single sequencing platform. Both class I and class II loci were covered by HLA typing, at four-digit resolution. The number of donors typed differed by locus, with about 629-640 for A, B, C, DRB1 and DQB1, over 500 for DQA1, under 610 for DPA1, and 400 to 490 for DPB1. Several DR-DQ haplotypes were treated as single units for association and clustering because of strong linkage in the cohort. Across around 400 genotyped donors of the cohort, an average of approximately 200,000 unique TCR beta nucleotide sequences per donor were sequenced, and roughly a sixth of those sequences were non-productive.

Summary of the overall study and its limitations: The authors suggested that the approach could potentially be generalized to other disease states and immunological phenotypes. At a false discovery rate of 0.05, a later analysis linked roughly 17,000 TCR beta sequences to specific HLA alleles. Because the 87-base-pair reads could not distinguish some IMGT-functional V segments, including TRBV6-2 and TRBV6-3, those segments were excluded. A further reported finding was that TCR beta sequences accurately predicted the HLA-A and HLA-B alleles for most subjects in the first cohort. Most CMV-associated TCR beta chains appeared to be HLA-restricted in a later analysis, and the HLA associations seemed to be driven largely by CMV exposure. Broadly in line with IMGT annotations, most TCR beta V segments showed up in productive rearrangements about 87% or about 30% of the time in an earlier analysis of a few hundred of the donors. The earlier analysis of almost 600 of the donors excluded approximately 17 rarely observed V segments, including chromosome 9 orphons, because counts were too low. A later analysis found that TCR association rates varied across HLA loci, with DRB1 alleles showing the most associated TCRs and HLA-C alleles the fewest. Because HLA typing was unavailable for some donors at each locus, only the typed subset was used in association tests. According to a later genetic analysis, donors in an Asian-associated ancestry cluster had fewer N-insertions in productive TCRs than the approximately 630-donor mean. The classifier was reported to diagnose cytomegalovirus status with high specificity and sensitivity in both the original and validation cohorts. Correlated functional status among segregating V segments might reflect linkage disequilibrium, but an unknown experimental factor could not be ruled out. Roughly uniform sequencing depth across donors was assumed in presence/absence analyses, although this assumption may not hold. While some public TCRs were present in many individuals, most TCR sequences turned up only very rarely across donors. In a later analysis, HLA-associated TCR beta chains showed more clonal expansion and lower generation probabilities than non-associated chains that were equally common. In a later genetic analysis, a missense DCLRE1C variant was associated with V-gene and J-gene trimming of TCR beta chains, and the association was replicated in an independent cohort. In vitro tests confirmed that a few of the cytomegalovirus-associated TCR beta chains recognize cytomegalovirus antigens. According to a later analysis, parvovirus B19, influenza, CMV and Epstein-Barr virus appeared linked to several top co-occurrence clusters. The sequencing pipeline was judged likely to have produced a cluster of highly shared sequence variants as a technical artifact. In this cohort, only TCR beta chains were sequenced, and detectable features were limited by the absence of alpha or paired-chain data. Assigning TCR associations to individual alleles was difficult when HLA alleles, especially DR and DQ, strongly co-occurred. For the cohort, immune exposure information was limited to CMV serostatus. In the study, approximately 160 TCR beta chains were listed as associated with cytomegalovirus.

The cohort consisted of 600 to 700 healthy bone marrow donors. All cohort members were sampled while nominally healthy, although unrecorded immune exposures were likely present. The donor tested CMV seropositive, placing the donor among the approximately 290 seropositive members of the cohort. Each donor provided a peripheral blood sample, and peripheral blood mononuclear cells were used for TCR beta sequencing. Genomic DNA extraction from the blood cell samples was performed with the Qiagen DNeasy Blood Extraction Kit. This clone was recorded a few times. Its antigen remains unidentified. No qualities accompany the bases; no much larger clone lies one base away. Receptor libraries were prepared by the immunoSEQ multiplex PCR assay. For the multiplex PCR, a mixture combining 60 forward primers for TCR Vbeta segments and 13 reverse primers for TCR Jbeta segments was used. The CDR3 region of rearranged TCR beta genes was amplified from genomic DNA by a multiplex PCR assay. On the Illumina HiSeq System, the amplified TCR beta libraries were sequenced as 87-base-pair reads. The paper's processing steps were these. A later analysis counted 65 million to 90 million unique TCR beta chains across the 640 or so repertoires, and some 11 million of these chains were shared by at least two donors. To remove PCR and sequencing errors, raw reads were error-corrected and collapsed into unique sequences using a nearest-neighbor algorithm that merged closely related sequences. V, D and J gene segments were assigned by aligning CDR3 sequences to IMGT reference sequences. For a sequence to be retained, a match of at least six nucleotides to both a V gene segment and a J gene segment was required. A rearrangement was called productive if the CDR3 had no stop codons and remained in frame with V and J, and every other rearrangement was called non-productive. CDR3 was defined according to IMGT convention as the region running from the second conserved V-encoded cysteine to the conserved J-encoded phenylalanine. The earlier analysis of about 530 of the donors excluded any sequence lacking an unambiguous match to a single V gene segment. In an earlier analysis of almost 600 of the donors, a V segment was called functional when productive rearrangements were above 56.7%, and segregating when the standard deviation between donors exceeded 5%. To diagnose cytomegalovirus status from the catalog of TCR beta chain sequences, a statistical classification framework was built. In a later analysis, TCR nucleotide sequences were compared against IMGT/GENE-DB human TR gene sequences so that V and J genes could be assigned. A later analysis assigned CDR3 sequences and most-parsimonious VDJ recombination scenarios with the TCRdist pipeline. In a later analysis, every TCR beta chain was defined by the combination of its CDR3 amino acid sequence and its V-gene family, and reads without a unique V-gene family were dropped. A later analysis removed 500 to 650 highly shared, low-generation-probability nucleotide sequences to deal with suspected cross-contamination and a sequencing artifact. In a later analysis, a clonal expansion index was calculated for each public chain from normalized within-repertoire ranks of inferred template counts. In a later analysis, generation probabilities were computed with a VDJ recombination model fitted to out-of-frame rearrangements, and the resulting probabilities were checked against IGoR. Hypergeometric tests were used in a later analysis to score TCR-TCR, TCR-HLA and TCR-CMV co-occurrence, with a repertoire-size bias correction applied to the TCR pairs. To estimate false discovery rates, a later analysis permuted the HLA or CMV assignments 20 times. In a later analysis, co-occurring TCRs were grouped using DBSCAN, with TCRdist sequence similarity added in when clustering inside HLA-allele-positive subsets. For co-occurrence clustering, repertoires with fewer than 30,000 or more than 120,000 public chains were excluded, along with roughly 5 repertoires with anomalous nucleotide sharing. TCRdb limited this immuneACCESS table to in-frame rearrangements with V and J called. A share of clones is missing; checked studies link under half to unresolved V genes, and the rest is unexplained. D and trimming come from the DNA, and the V and J calls and clone size come from that table. Present in this sample are 120,000 or so clones, 77% of which were seen just once. About 4.9% of the sample comes from the top ten.

V was cut back by 0 bases and J by 5 bases, leaving a gap of 16 bases between them. The CDR3 has 16 amino acids, counting the end cysteine and phenylalanine. Kept here is only the CDR3 DNA, which spans 48 bases and is read in frame from base 1. CDR1 is given as SEHNR and CDR2 as FQNEAQ, both from the germline V gene (reference sequence). The clonotype comes from a man aged 50-60 years in good health and CMV-seropositive. Sequences were obtained from PBMCs. The sequence is built from TRBV7-9 and TRBJ2-5, with the D gene too uncertain to name. The nucleotide sequence reads as follows: TGTGCCAGCAGCTTAGCGCGACAACAAGCACGGGAGACCCAGTACTTC. Translated, this is CASSLARQQARETQYF.